This T cell receptor (beta chain) was captured by sequencing in a study of T cell clonotyping in hematopoietic cell transplantation. In the study overall: Recipient samples before transplant were obtained post-cytoreduction.

The repertoire was sequenced with immunoSEQ multiplex PCR; TCRdb's copy has only in-frame clones and lacks some. The top ten hold around 1.6% of the sample, which has about 36,000 clones, 95% seen once. Remarks on this clone: Its antigen is unidentified.

The time point is: recipient sample about 28 days before transplant, after cytoreduction. Recipient blood drawn about 28 days pretransplant and days 30, 100, 180 after. Study outcomes and limitations: Graft donor and pretransplant recipient Inverse Simpson Index values predicted broader posttransplant TCR diversity. Few recipient clonotypes overlapped donors; over 95% were de novo at given depth.

The input for sequencing was peripheral blood mononuclear cells, taken before stem cell transplant. This TCR came from a man aged 35-49 years with chronic myeloid leukemia. Some clones in this sample may be carry-over from other donors' samples.

The CDR3 coding sequence is TGTGCCAGCAGTACCAGGGTGGGCACAGATACGCAGTATTTT. Its protein product is CASSTRVGTDTQYF. The V gene is TRBV6-5, the J gene TRBJ2-3; the D gene is possibly TRBD1 (5 bases). The V end lost 5 bases, the J end lost 1 base, and 10 bases lay between the germline ends. The CDR3 contains 14 residues. CDR1 and CDR2 (germline): MNHEY, SVGAGI.